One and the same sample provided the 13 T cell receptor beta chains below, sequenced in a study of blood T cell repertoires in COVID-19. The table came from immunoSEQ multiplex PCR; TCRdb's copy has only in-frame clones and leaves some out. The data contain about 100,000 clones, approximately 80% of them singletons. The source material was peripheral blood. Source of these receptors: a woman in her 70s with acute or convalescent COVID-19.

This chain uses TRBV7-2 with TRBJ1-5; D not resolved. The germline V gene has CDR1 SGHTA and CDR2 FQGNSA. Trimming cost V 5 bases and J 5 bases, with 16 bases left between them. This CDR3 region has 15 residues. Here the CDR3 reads CASSVEVRADQPQHF. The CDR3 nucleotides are TGTGCCAGCAGCGTGGAGGTCCGGGCTGATCAGCCCCAGCATTTT.

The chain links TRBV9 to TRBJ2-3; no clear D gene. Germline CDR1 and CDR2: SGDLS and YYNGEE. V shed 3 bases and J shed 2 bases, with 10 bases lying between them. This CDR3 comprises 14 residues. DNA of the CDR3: TGTGCCAGCAGCGCCTTGACTGCCACAGATACGCAGTATTTT. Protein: CASSALTATDTQYF.

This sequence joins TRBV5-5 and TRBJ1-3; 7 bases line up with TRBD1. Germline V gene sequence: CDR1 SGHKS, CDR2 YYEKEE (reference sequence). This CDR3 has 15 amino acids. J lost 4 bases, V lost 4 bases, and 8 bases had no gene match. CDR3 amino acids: CASSKDGQEGNTIYF. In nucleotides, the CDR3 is TGTGCCAGCAGCAAGGATGGACAGGAGGGAAACACCATATATTTT. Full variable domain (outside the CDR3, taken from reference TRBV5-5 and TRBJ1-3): DAGVTQSPTHLIKTRGQQVTLRCSPISGHKSVSWYQQVLGQGPQFIFQYYEKEERGRGNFPDRFSARQFPNYSSELNVNALLLGDSALYLCASSKDGQEGNTIYFGEGSWLTVV.

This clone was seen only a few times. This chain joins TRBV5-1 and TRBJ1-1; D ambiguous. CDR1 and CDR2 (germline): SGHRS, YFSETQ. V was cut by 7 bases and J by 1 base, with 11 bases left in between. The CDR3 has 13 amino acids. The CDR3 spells CASGLGENTEAFF. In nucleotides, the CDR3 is TGCGCCAGCGGCCTTGGAGAGAACACTGAAGCTTTCTTT.

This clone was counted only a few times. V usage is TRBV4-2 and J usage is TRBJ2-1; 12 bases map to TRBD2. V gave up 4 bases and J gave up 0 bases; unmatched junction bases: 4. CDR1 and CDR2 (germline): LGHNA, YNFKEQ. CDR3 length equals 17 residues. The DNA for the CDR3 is TGTGCCAGCAGCCGGACTAGCGGGGACCTCTCCTACAATGAGCAGTTCTTC. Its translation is CASSRTSGDLSYNEQFF.

In nucleotides, the CDR3 is TGCGCCAGCAGATACTCCGGGACTGGTAGCACAGATACGCAGTATTTT. Translated, it gives CASRYSGTGSTDTQYF. This chain uses TRBV5-1 with TRBJ2-3; a possible D gene is TRBD2 (6 bases). Looked up from germline, CDR1 is SGHRS and CDR2 is YFSETQ. The V and J ends lost 5 bases and 0 bases respectively, with 16 bases between them. CDR3 length equals 16 residues. Using reference TRBV5-1 and TRBJ2-3 for the parts outside the CDR3, the full variable domain is KAGVTQTPRYLIKTRGQQVTLSCSPISGHRSVSWYQQTPGQGLQFLFEYFSETQRNKGNFPGRFSGRQFSNSRSEMNVSTLELGDSALYLCASRYSGTGSTDTQYFGPGTRLTVL.

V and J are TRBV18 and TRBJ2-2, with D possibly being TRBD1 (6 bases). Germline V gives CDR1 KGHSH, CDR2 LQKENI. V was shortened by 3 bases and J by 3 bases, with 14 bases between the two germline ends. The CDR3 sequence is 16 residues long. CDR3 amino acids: CASSPQGTTHTGELFF. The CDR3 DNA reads TGTGCCAGCTCACCGCAGGGGACAACCCACACCGGGGAGCTGTTTTTT.

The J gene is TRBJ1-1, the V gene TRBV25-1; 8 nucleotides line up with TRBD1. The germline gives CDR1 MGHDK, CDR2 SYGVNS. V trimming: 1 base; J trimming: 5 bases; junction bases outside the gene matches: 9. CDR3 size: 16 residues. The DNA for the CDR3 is TGTGCCAGCAGTGAATTGGGGGCAGGGGGCCTGACTGAAGCTTTCTTT. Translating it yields CASSELGAGGLTEAFF.

This chain's CDR3 is CASSPDRESEAFF. The DNA of the CDR3 is TGTGCCAGCAGCCCTGACAGGGAATCTGAAGCTTTCTTT. The chain uses TRBV12-3 or TRBV12-4 and TRBJ1-1; TRBD1 matches 7 bases. With 6 bases clipped from V and 6 bases from J, the junction kept 7 bases outside the gene matches. The CDR3 extends over 13 amino acids.

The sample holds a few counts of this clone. Here the CDR3 reads CASSPEGAGELFF. CDR3 coding DNA: TGCGCCAGCAGCCCCGAGGGGGCCGGGGAGCTGTTTTTT. V and J are TRBV5-1 and TRBJ2-2; TRBD1 is a possible D gene (6 bases). Germline CDR1 is SGHRS and CDR2 is YFSETQ. Trimming removed 4 bases at V and 6 bases at J, with 10 bases between. The CDR3 is 13 residues long.

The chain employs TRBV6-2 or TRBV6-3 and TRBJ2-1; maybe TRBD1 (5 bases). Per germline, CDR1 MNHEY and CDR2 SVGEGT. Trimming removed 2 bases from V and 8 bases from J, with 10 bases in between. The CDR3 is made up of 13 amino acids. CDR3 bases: TGTGCCAGCAGTTACCTCATGGGGCATGAGCAGTTCTTC. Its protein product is CASSYLMGHEQFF.

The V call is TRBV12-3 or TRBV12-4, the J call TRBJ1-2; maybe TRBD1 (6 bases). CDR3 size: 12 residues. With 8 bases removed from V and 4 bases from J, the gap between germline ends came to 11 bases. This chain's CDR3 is CASSTGIYGYTF. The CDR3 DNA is TGTGCCAGCTCCACAGGGATCTATGGCTACACCTTC.

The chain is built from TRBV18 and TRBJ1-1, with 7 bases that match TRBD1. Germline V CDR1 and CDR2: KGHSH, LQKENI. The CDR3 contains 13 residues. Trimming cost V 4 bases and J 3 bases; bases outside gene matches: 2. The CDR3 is CASSQGADTEAFF. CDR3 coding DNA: TGTGCCAGCTCACAGGGGGCGGACACTGAAGCTTTCTTT.